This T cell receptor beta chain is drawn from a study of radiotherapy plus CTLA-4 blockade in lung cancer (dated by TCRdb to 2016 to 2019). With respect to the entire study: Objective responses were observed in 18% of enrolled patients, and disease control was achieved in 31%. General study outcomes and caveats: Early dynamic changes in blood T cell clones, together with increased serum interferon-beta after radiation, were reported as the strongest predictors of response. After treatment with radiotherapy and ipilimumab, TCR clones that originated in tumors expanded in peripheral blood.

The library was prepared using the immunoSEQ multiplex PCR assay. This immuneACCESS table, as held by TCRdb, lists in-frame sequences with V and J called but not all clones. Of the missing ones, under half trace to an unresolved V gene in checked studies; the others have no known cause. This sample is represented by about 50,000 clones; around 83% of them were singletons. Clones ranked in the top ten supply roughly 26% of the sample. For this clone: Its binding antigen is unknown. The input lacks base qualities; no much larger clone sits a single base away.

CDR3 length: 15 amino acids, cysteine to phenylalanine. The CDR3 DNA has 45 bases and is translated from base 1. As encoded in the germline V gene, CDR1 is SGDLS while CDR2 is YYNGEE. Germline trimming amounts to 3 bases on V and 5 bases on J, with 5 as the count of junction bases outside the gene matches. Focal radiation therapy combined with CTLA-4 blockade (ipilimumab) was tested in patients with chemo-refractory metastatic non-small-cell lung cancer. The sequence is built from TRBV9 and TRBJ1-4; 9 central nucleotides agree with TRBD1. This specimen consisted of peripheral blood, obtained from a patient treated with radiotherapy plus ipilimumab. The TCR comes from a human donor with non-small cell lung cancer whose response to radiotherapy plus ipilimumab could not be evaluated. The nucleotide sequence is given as TGTGCCAGCAGCGGGGGACAGGGAAAGAATGAAAAACTGTTTTTT. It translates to CASSGGQGKNEKLFF.